Below are 17 T cell receptor beta chains sequenced from a single sample in a study of T cell responses to AZD1222 COVID-19 vaccine. TCRdb's table, derived via immunoSEQ multiplex PCR, lists solely in-frame clones and lacks some. The repertoire holds 150,000 or so clones, with about 89% as singletons. The source was peripheral blood, collected on day 0 of AZD1222 vaccination. These receptors were taken from an adult in good health.

The rearrangement uses TRBV4-3 and TRBJ2-2; TRBD1 matches 9 bases. J lost 0 bases, V lost 4 bases, and 9 bases had no gene match. The CDR3 runs 18 residues. Germline V gene data show CDR1 as LGHNA and CDR2 as YSLEER. CDR3 sequence: CASSLRTGASTNTGELFF. DNA for the CDR3: TGCGCCAGCAGCCTTAGGACAGGGGCCAGCACGAACACCGGGGAGCTGTTTTTT.

V usage is TRBV7-8 and J usage is TRBJ1-5, with 8 bases that match TRBD1. Germline CDR1 SGHVS, CDR2 FQNEAQ. This CDR3 comprises 16 residues. V lost 1 base, J lost 7 bases, and 9 bases stayed unmatched. This CDR3 reads CASSLVRTGLSQPQHF. CDR3 nucleotides: TGTGCCAGCAGCTTAGTAAGGACAGGGCTAAGCCAGCCCCAGCATTTT.

Concerning this clone: The junction shows a germline mismatch at one end, possibly a read error. The CDR3 coding sequence is TGTGCCAGTAGTATCGGAGCGAACATTTCACTCCTCCACTTT. Translated: CASSIGANISLLHF. The J gene is TRBJ1-6, the V gene TRBV19, with unresolved D. This CDR3 is 14 amino acids long. CDR1 is LNHDA and CDR2 is SQIVND in the germline V gene (reference sequence).

In nucleotides, the CDR3 is TGTGCCACCAGGCAGCACAATCAGCCCCAGCATTTT. It yields the protein CATRQHNQPQHF. The rearrangement uses TRBV15 and TRBJ1-5; no definite D call. The CDR3 contains 12 residues. Germline V gene sequence: CDR1 LNHNV, CDR2 YYDKDF (reference sequence). V gave up 6 bases and J gave up 3 bases, with 6 bases separating them.

This clone has a single count. This chain links TRBV6-5 with TRBJ2-7; no clear D. The CDR3 has 14 residues. In germline, CDR1 is MNHEY, CDR2 SVGAGI. Trimming pared 0 bases from V and 5 bases from J, leaving 11 bases between. Here the CDR3 reads CASSYSSLGNEQYF. DNA for the CDR3: TGTGCCAGCAGTTACTCCTCTCTGGGGAACGAGCAGTACTTC.

This clone has a handful of counts. This sequence joins TRBV19 and TRBJ2-2; D is unclear. CDR1 and CDR2 from the germline V gene are LNHDA and SQIVND (reference sequence). The CDR3 loop spans 13 amino acids. Between the trimmed V and J ends, which lost 3 bases and 5 bases, there was a span of 7 bases. CDR3 region: CASSIPGTGELFF. Written as DNA, the CDR3 is TGTGCCAGTAGTATTCCCGGGACCGGGGAGCTGTTTTTT.

This chain links TRBV9 with TRBJ2-7; D is undetermined. The CDR3 contains 13 residues. Germline CDR1 reads SGDLS; CDR2 reads YYNGEE. The germline V and J ends were trimmed by 0 bases and 1 base, with 5 bases remaining between them. The CDR3 nucleotides read TGTGCCAGCAGCGTAGCTGAGTCCTACGAGCAGTACTTC. It is translated as CASSVAESYEQYF. Using reference TRBV9 and TRBJ2-7 for the parts outside the CDR3, the full variable domain is DSGVTQTPKHLITATGQRVTLRCSPRSGDLSVYWYQQSLDQGLQFLIQYYNGEERAKGNILERFSAQQFPDLHSELNLSSLELGDSALYFCASSVAESYEQYFGPGTRLTVT.

The chain has TRBV5-4 and TRBJ1-2; 7 bases map to TRBD1. The CDR3 runs 18 residues. The germline V gene has CDR1 SGHNT and CDR2 YYREEE (reference sequence). The trim removed 3 bases at V and 4 bases at J, leaving 18 bases unmatched. The CDR3 DNA sequence: TGTGCCAGCAGCTCACCTAAAACGGGGCAGGGGGACAGCTATGGCTACACCTTC. Its translation: CASSSPKTGQGDSYGYTF.

The sample holds one count of this clone. The gene calls are TRBV13 and TRBJ1-5; no definite D call. This CDR3 has 12 amino acids. V was trimmed by 3 bases and J by 4 bases, leaving 4 bases between them. In germline, CDR1 is PRHDT, CDR2 FYEKMQ (reference sequence). In nucleotides, the CDR3 is TGTGCCAGCAGCTTCATAAATCAGCCCCAGCATTTT. This codes for CASSFINQPQHF.

V and J are TRBV27 and TRBJ2-7; tentative D call: TRBD1 (5 bases). The CDR3 is 17 amino acids. The V end lost 0 bases, the J end lost 3 bases, and 18 bases lay between the germline ends. CDR1 is MNHEY, CDR2 SMNVEV, per germline (reference sequence). This chain's CDR3 is CASSLSPRVGANYEQYF. Here the CDR3 DNA reads TGTGCCAGCAGTTTATCCCCCAGGGTAGGAGCTAACTACGAGCAGTACTTC.

This clone was recorded once. J is TRBJ1-5 and V is TRBV5-6; D is unresolved. Germline V lookup: CDR1 SGHDT, CDR2 YYEEEE. The CDR3 is made up of 15 amino acids. V lost 4 bases to trimming and J lost 0 bases, with 11 bases between them. CDR3 sequence (DNA): TGTGCCAGCAGCCTCGGAACCATTAGCAATCAGCCCCAGCATTTT. Amino acid sequence: CASSLGTISNQPQHF.

The chain couples TRBV7-2 to TRBJ2-1; TRBD2 aligns across 7 bases. V shed 4 bases, J shed 3 bases, and the junction held 6 bases outside the gene matches. The CDR3 sequence is 15 residues long. The germline gives CDR1 SGHTA, CDR2 FQGNSA. CDR3 nucleotide sequence: TGTGCCAGCAGCTGGGGGGGGAGTGTCTACAATGAGCAGTTCTTC. Translating it yields CASSWGGSVYNEQFF.

The CDR3 DNA reads as TGTGCCAGCAGTGAAGTGTTGGGGTTGTCGGGCGAGCAGTACTTC. This translates into CASSEVLGLSGEQYF. The chain joins TRBV6-1 to TRBJ2-7; no clear D. V was cut by 1 base and J by 6 bases, with 16 bases left in between. The CDR3 loop spans 15 amino acids. The germline gives CDR1 MNHNS, CDR2 SASEGT.

The genes are TRBV6-6 and TRBJ1-2, with D perhaps TRBD1 (6 bases). Looked up from germline, CDR1 is MNHNY and CDR2 is SVGAGI (reference sequence). The CDR3 spans 14 residues. The germline V and J ends were trimmed by 5 bases and 4 bases, with 14 bases remaining between them. The CDR3 spells CASSPTGQSYGYTF. The CDR3 bases are TGTGCCAGCAGTCCTACAGGACAGTCCTATGGCTACACCTTC.

This clone has a handful of counts. The rearrangement joins TRBV5-6 to TRBJ2-7, with TRBD2 as a possible D gene (5 bases). CDR1 and CDR2 (germline): SGHDT, YYEEEE. V lost 0 bases and J 3 bases, leaving 7 bases between the germline ends. This CDR3 is built from 13 residues. The CDR3 loop is CASSLAGNYEQYF. Written as DNA, the CDR3 is TGTGCCAGCAGCTTGGCGGGGAACTACGAGCAGTACTTC.

The chain couples TRBV7-8 to TRBJ1-5; unclear D gene. Germline values: CDR1 SGHVS, CDR2 FQNEAQ. There are 12 residues in the CDR3. Trimming stripped 5 bases from V and 7 bases from J, with 9 bases between. The CDR3 nucleotides read TGTGCCAGCAGCCTCGGATTCCAGCCCCAGCATTTT. Translated: CASSLGFQPQHF.

The CDR3 bases are TGTGCCAGCAGCCATGGGCGGGAGAGGTCCGAGCAGTACTTC. Its protein product is CASSHGRERSEQYF. The rearrangement links TRBV7-9 to TRBJ2-7, with TRBD2 matching 7 bases. V was pared by 5 bases and J by 6 bases, with 10 bases of the junction left unmatched. The CDR3 runs 14 residues. Germline V gene data show CDR1 as SEHNR and CDR2 as FQNEAQ (reference sequence).